These T cell receptor beta chains were read from a single sample in a study of T cell changes during pregnancy in multiple sclerosis. TCRdb keeps only in-frame clones here, not all; method: immunoSEQ multiplex PCR. This sample has tens of thousands of clones, with approximately 92% found just once. Sample: peripheral blood, taken in the first trimester of pregnancy. These receptors were collected from a female donor with multiple sclerosis, enrolled in a pregnancy study. The CDR3 runs from the conserved cysteine through the conserved F or W. Fields, in order: CDR3 protein, CDR3 DNA, V gene, clone size, D gene, J gene. D genes are given only for firm matches. Clone sizes are given selectively: once, few, many, or a class where the clone is expanded.

CDR3: CASSFRGANSPLHF
DNA: TGTGCCAGCAGTTTTCGGGGGGCGAATTCACCCCTCCACTTT
V: TRBV6-5
size: once
D: -
J: TRBJ1-6

CDR3: CASSSLMTGTGDEQFF
DNA: TGTGCCAGCAGTTCGCTGATGACAGGGACCGGCGATGAGCAGTTCTTC
V: TRBV6-5
size: -
D: TRBD1
J: TRBJ2-1

CDR3: CATSRGGRAPSYEQYF
DNA: TGTGCCACCAGCAGGGGGGGGCGGGCACCCTCCTACGAGCAGTACTTC
V: TRBV15
size: -
D: -
J: TRBJ2-7

CDR3: CASSLTVQETQYF
DNA: TGTGCCAGCAGCCTCACGGTCCAAGAGACCCAGTACTTC
V: TRBV5-5
size: -
D: -
J: TRBJ2-5

CDR3: CASSRGRTEAFF
DNA: TGTGCCAGTAGTCGCGGGCGTACTGAAGCTTTCTTT
V: TRBV19
size: once
D: -
J: TRBJ1-1

CDR3: CASSQQGQGNLETQYF
DNA: TGCGCCAGCAGTCAGCAGGGACAGGGGAATTTAGAGACCCAGTACTTC
V: TRBV23-1
size: -
D: TRBD1
J: TRBJ2-5

CDR3: CATLSGTENSPLHF
DNA: TGTGCCACCCTCTCTGGGACTGAAAATTCACCCCTCCACTTT
V: TRBV10-3
size: -
D: -
J: TRBJ1-6

CDR3: CASSFVPQGTGELFF
DNA: TGTGCCAGCAGCTTTGTCCCCCAGGGCACCGGGGAGCTGTTTTTT
V: TRBV5-4
size: -
D: -
J: TRBJ2-2

CDR3: CASSLEGGRQETQYF
DNA: TGTGCCAGCAGCCTGGAGGGAGGCCGCCAAGAGACCCAGTACTTC
V: TRBV7-6
size: -
D: -
J: TRBJ2-5

CDR3: CASSKGTGGSGANVLTF
DNA: TGTGCCAGCTCGAAGGGGACAGGAGGCTCTGGGGCCAACGTCCTGACTTTC
V: TRBV2
size: -
D: TRBD1
J: TRBJ2-6

CDR3: CASSPTTAVGEAFF
DNA: TGTGCCAGCAGTCCGACGACCGCCGTCGGGGAAGCTTTCTTT
V: TRBV27
size: -
D: -
J: TRBJ1-1

CDR3: CASSGVGVGEETQYF
DNA: TGTGCCAGCAGTGGGGTTGGGGTAGGGGAAGAGACCCAGTACTTC
V: TRBV2
size: -
D: -
J: TRBJ2-5

CDR3: CAWSRGDDTDTQYF
DNA: TGTGCCTGGAGTAGAGGTGATGACACAGATACGCAGTATTTT
V: TRBV30
size: -
D: -
J: TRBJ2-3

CDR3: CASSPKETQYF
DNA: TGTGCCAGCTCACCTAAAGAGACCCAGTACTTC
V: TRBV18
size: -
D: -
J: TRBJ2-5

CDR3: CASSLDLDIYTEAFF
DNA: TGTGCCAGCAGCTTAGACCTCGACATCTACACTGAAGCTTTCTTT
V: TRBV7-9
size: few
D: -
J: TRBJ1-1

CDR3: CASSLTGATEAFF
DNA: TGTGCCAGCAGCTTAACAGGGGCCACTGAAGCTTTCTTT
V: TRBV5-6
size: -
D: TRBD1
J: TRBJ1-1

CDR3: CASSLMGGVVGGSNQPQHF
DNA: TGTGCCAGCAGCTTAATGGGGGGGGTTGTTGGCGGTAGCAATCAGCCCCAGCATTTT
V: TRBV5-8
size: -
D: -
J: TRBJ1-5

CDR3: CASSLGQGSYNEQFF
DNA: TGCGCCAGCAGCTTGGGGCAGGGCTCCTACAATGAGCAGTTCTTC
V: TRBV5-1
size: -
D: -
J: TRBJ2-1

CDR3: CASSLDAGVNQPQHF
DNA: TGCGCCAGCAGCTTGGACGCGGGTGTCAATCAGCCCCAGCATTTT
V: TRBV5-1
size: -
D: -
J: TRBJ1-5

CDR3: CASSSGTLPQETQYF
DNA: TGTGCCAGCAGTTCGGGAACCCTCCCACAAGAGACCCAGTACTTC
V: TRBV27
size: -
D: -
J: TRBJ2-5

CDR3: CAWSVLAGLETQYF
DNA: TGTGCCTGGAGTGTCCTAGCGGGGTTGGAGACCCAGTACTTC
V: TRBV30
size: once
D: TRBD2
J: TRBJ2-5

CDR3: CASSLASAGAYEQYF
DNA: TGTGCCAGCAGCTTGGCATCCGCGGGAGCCTACGAGCAGTACTTC
V: TRBV5-5
size: -
D: TRBD2
J: TRBJ2-7

CDR3: CASSGALDSEKLFF
DNA: TGTGCCAGCAGTGGGGCGCTTGACAGTGAAAAACTGTTTTTT
V: TRBV6-6
size: once
D: -
J: TRBJ1-4

CDR3: CASSYSGEGRQPQHF
DNA: TGTGCCAGCAGTTACTCGGGGGAGGGGAGGCAGCCCCAGCATTTT
V: TRBV6-5
size: once
D: -
J: TRBJ1-5

CDR3: CASSLAVGSDSPLHF
DNA: TGCGCCAGCAGCTTGGCAGTAGGGAGCGATTCACCCCTCCACTTT
V: TRBV5-1
size: -
D: -
J: TRBJ1-6

CDR3: CSVEVGRGGYGYTF
DNA: TGCAGCGTTGAAGTAGGGCGGGGGGGCTATGGCTACACCTTC
V: TRBV29-1
size: -
D: -
J: TRBJ1-2

CDR3: CASSLTGQPLFF
DNA: TGTGCCAGCAGTTTAACAGGACAGCCACTGTTTTTT
V: TRBV28
size: -
D: -
J: TRBJ1-4